This T cell receptor beta chain was observed in a study of T cells after yellow fever vaccination. This clonotype appeared a few times. The CDR3 spans 18 residues. Trimming shortened V by 3 bases and J by 0 bases, and 15 bases separated the two germline ends. CDR1 and CDR2 from the germline V gene are MDHEN and SYDVKM. A single record per CDR3 protein comes from TCRdb applying MiXCR to the 5' RACE reads. The sample carries 300,000 to 400,000 distinct CDR3 sequences, roughly 6.1% recorded once. Here the sequenced sample was PBMCs, taken 5 days after the yellow fever booster vaccination. This TCR derives from a man younger than 40 who received the YFV17D yellow fever vaccine. This chain uses TRBV28 with TRBJ2-6; D possibly corresponds to TRBD2 (6 bases). The DNA of the CDR3 is TGTGCCAGCAGTTTGACAGTTTTAGCGGTCTCTGGGGCCAACGTCCTGACTTTC. It codes for CASSLTVLAVSGANVLTF.